The clone carrying this TCR beta chain appeared a few times. Distinct nucleotide sequences in the sample also encode this CDR3. The germline gives CDR1 LNHDA, CDR2 SQIVND (reference sequence). CDR3 size: 15 residues. J was trimmed by 0 bases and V by 3 bases; bases with no gene match: 0. This entry comes from a study of blood T cell repertoires in COVID-19. Study-wide background: From T cells, B-cell-depleted T cells, or PBMCs came the material, which was cDNA or gDNA.

Study processing details: Reference gene primer amplification in the assay estimated nucleated cell counts. This table comes from immunoSEQ multiplex PCR, and its TCRdb copy is limited to in-frame clones, with some not included. That table gives V, J and clone size, and the DNA gave D and trimming. The sample carries 120,000 to 150,000 clones, about 77% recorded once. This sequence was found in a man between 60 and 75 years old with acute or convalescent COVID-19. V is TRBV19 and J is TRBJ2-1; TRBD2 matches 9 bases. Sequencing used peripheral blood. Here the CDR3 reads CASSISGSSYNEQFF. The CDR3 region has the DNA TGTGCCAGTAGTATTAGCGGGAGCTCCTACAATGAGCAGTTCTTC. The whole variable domain, filled in from reference TRBV19 and TRBJ2-1, reads DGGITQSPKYLFRKEGQNVTLSCEQNLNHDAMYWYRQDPGQGLRLIYYSQIVNDFQKGDIAEGYSVSREKKESFPLTVTSAQKNPTAFYLCASSISGSSYNEQFFGPGTRLTVL.